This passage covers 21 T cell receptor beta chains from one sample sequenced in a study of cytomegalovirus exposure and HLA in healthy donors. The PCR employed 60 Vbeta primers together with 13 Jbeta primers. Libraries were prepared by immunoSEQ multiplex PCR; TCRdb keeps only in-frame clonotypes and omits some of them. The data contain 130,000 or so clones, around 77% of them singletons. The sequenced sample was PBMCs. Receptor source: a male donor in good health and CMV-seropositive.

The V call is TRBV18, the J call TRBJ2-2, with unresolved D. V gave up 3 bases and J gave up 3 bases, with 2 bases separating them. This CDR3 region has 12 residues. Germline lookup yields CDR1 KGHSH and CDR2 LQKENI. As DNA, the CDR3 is TGTGCCAGCTCACCCGACACCGGGGAGCTGTTTTTT. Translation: CASSPDTGELFF.

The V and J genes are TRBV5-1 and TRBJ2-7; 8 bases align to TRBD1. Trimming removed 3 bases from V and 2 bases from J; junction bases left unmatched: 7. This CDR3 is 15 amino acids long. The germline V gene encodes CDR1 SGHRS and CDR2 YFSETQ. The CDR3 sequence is CASSSSRDRPYEQYF. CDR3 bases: TGCGCCAGCAGCTCTTCCCGGGACAGGCCCTACGAGCAGTACTTC.

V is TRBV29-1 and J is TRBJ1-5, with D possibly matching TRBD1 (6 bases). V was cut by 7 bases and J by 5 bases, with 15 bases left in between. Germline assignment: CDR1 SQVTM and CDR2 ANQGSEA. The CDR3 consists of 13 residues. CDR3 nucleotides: TGCAGCGCCTCCGGGACAAACGATCAGCCCCAGCATTTT. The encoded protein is CSASGTNDQPQHF.

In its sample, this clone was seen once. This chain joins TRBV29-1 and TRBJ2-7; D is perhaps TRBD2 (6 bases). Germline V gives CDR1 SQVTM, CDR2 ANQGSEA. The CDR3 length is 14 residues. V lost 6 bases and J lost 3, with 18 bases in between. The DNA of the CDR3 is TGCAGCGTGGTGTCTAGCGAGAGGCTCTACGAGCAGTACTTC. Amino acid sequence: CSVVSSERLYEQYF.

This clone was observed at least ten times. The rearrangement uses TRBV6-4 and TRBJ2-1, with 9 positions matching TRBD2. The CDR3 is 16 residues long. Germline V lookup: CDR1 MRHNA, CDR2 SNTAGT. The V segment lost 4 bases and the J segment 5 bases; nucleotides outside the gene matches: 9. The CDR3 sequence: CASSVSAGGGDNEQFF. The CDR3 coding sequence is TGTGCCAGCAGTGTTTCAGCGGGAGGTGGTGACAATGAGCAGTTCTTC.

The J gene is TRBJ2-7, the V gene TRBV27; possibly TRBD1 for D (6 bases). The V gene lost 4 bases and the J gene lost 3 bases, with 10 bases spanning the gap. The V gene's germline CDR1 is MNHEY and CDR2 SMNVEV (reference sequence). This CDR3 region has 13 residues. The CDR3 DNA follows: TGTGCCAGCAGTTCCACAGGGTTCTACGAGCAGTACTTC. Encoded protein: CASSSTGFYEQYF.

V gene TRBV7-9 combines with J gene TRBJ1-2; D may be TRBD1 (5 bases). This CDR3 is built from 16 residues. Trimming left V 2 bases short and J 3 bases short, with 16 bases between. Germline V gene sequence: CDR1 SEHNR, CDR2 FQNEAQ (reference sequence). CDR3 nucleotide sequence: TGTGCCAGCAGCTTAAGTGGCAGGGAGGGGTACTATGGCTACACCTTC. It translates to CASSLSGREGYYGYTF. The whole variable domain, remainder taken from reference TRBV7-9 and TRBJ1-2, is DTGVSQNPRHKITKRGQNVTFRCDPISEHNRLYWYRQTLGQGPEFLTYFQNEAQLEKSRLLSDRFSAERPKGSFSTLEIQRTEQGDSAMYLCASSLSGREGYYGYTFGSGTRLTVV.

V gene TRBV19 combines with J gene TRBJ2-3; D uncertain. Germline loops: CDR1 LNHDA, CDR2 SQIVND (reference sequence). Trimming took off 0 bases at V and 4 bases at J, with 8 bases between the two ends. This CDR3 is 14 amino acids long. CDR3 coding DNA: TGTGCCAGTAGTATAGATATCGTAGCAGATACGCAGTATTTT. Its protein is CASSIDIVADTQYF.

The CDR3 DNA reads TGTGCCAGCAGGCCGTTGGGACAGTCCAAAAACATTCAGTACTTC. Encoded protein: CASRPLGQSKNIQYF. The rearrangement joins TRBV6-5 to TRBJ2-4; 7 positions match TRBD1. Germline CDR1 reads MNHEY; CDR2 reads SVGAGI. The CDR3 extends over 15 amino acids. V lost 6 bases, J lost 2 bases, and 7 bases stayed unmatched.

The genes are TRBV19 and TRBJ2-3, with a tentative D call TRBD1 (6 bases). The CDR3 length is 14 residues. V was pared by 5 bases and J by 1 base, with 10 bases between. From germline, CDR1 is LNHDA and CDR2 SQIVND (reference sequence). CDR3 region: CASSLRTGTDTQYF. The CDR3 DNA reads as TGTGCCAGTAGTTTGAGGACAGGCACAGATACGCAGTATTTT.

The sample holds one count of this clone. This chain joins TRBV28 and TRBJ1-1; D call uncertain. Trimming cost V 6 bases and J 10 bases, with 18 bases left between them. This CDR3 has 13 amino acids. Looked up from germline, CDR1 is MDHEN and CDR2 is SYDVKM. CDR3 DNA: TGTGCCAGCAGCCCCTCCGAGGGTGGGTCAGCTTTCTTT. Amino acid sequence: CASSPSEGGSAFF.

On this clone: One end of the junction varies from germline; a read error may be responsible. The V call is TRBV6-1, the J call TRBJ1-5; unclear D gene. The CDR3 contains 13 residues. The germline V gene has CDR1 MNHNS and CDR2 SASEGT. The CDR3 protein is CASTERSNQPQHF. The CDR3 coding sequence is TGTGCCAGCACTGAACGTAGCAATCAGCCCCAGCATTTT.

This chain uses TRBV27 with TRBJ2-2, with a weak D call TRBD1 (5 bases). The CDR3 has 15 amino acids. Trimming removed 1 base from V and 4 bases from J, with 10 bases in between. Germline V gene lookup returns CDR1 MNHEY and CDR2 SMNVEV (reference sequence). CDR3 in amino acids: CASSLWGRLTGELFF. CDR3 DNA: TGTGCCAGCAGTTTATGGGGCAGACTCACCGGGGAGCTGTTTTTT.

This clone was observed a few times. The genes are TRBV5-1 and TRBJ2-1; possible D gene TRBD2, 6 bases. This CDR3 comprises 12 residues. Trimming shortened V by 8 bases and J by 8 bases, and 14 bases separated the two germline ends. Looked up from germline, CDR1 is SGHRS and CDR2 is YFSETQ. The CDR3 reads CASNDSGDEQFF. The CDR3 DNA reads TGCGCCAGTAACGACTCGGGGGATGAGCAGTTCTTC.

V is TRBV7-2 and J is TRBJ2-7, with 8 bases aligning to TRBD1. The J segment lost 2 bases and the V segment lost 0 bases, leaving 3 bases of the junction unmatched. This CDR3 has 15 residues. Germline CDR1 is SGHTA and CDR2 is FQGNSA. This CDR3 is CASSLAPGGTYEQYF. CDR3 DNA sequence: TGTGCCAGCAGCTTAGCGCCAGGGGGCACCTACGAGCAGTACTTC.

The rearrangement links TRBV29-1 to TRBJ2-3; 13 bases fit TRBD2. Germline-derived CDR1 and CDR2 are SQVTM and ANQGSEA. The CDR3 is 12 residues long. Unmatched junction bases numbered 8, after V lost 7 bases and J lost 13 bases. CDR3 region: CSARTSGRSEYF. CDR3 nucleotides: TGCAGCGCCAGGACTAGCGGGAGATCCGAGTATTTT.

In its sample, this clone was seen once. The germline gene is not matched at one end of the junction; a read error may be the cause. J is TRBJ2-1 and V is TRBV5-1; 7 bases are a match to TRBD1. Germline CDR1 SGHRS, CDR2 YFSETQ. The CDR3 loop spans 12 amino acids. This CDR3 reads CASSFAGTEALF. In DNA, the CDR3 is TGCGCCAGCAGCTTCGCCGGGACAGAGGCTCTCTTC.

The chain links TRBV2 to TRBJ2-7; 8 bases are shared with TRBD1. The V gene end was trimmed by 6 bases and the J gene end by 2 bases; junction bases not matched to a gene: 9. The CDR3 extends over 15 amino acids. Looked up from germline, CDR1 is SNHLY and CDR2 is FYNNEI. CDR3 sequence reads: CASRQGGQATYEQYF. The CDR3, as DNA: TGTGCCAGCAGGCAAGGGGGACAGGCGACCTACGAGCAGTACTTC.

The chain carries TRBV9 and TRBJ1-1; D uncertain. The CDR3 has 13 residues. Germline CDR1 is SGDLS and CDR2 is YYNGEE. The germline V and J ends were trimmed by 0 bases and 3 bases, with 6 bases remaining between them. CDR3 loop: CASSVAGHTEAFF. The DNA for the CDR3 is TGTGCCAGCAGCGTAGCTGGGCACACTGAAGCTTTCTTT.

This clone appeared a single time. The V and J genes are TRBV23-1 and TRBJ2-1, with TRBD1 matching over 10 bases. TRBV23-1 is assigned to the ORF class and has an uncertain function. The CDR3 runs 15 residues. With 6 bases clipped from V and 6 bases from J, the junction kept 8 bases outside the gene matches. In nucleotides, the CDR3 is TGCGCCAGCAGCCGGGGACAGGGGTATTTCAATGAGCAGTTCTTC. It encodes CASSRGQGYFNEQFF.

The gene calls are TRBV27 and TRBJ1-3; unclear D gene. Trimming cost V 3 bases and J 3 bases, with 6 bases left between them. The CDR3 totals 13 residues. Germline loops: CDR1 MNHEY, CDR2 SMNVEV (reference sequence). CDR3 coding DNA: TGTGCCAGCAGTTTCCGGGGTGGAAACACCATATATTTT. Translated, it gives CASSFRGGNTIYF.